These 2 T cell receptor beta chains were all obtained from the same sample, sequenced in a study of regulatory T cells in long-lasting Graves disease. The authors built TCR beta libraries using iRepertoire HTBI primers and Arm-PCR of CDR3 regions. TCRdb passed the multiplex PCR reads through MiXCR, listing each CDR3 protein once. This table has roughly 500,000 distinct CDR3 sequences, around an eighth appearing once. Time point: newly diagnosed GD, antithyroid drugs for less than 3 months. RNA from PBMCs was the source of the TCR library. These data were also reused for a study on T cells in Graves' hyperthyroidism and ophthalmopathy.

The specimen comprised peripheral blood mononuclear cells (PBMCs), sampled at new diagnosis, from a patient treated with antithyroid drugs. These receptors came from a man younger than 40 with Graves disease.

This clonotype was picked up many times. This sequence joins TRBV2 and TRBJ2-3; possible D gene TRBD1, 6 bases. This CDR3 contains 15 residues. CDR1 is SNHLY, CDR2 FYNNEI, per germline. The germline V and J ends were trimmed by 7 bases and 2 bases, with 16 bases remaining between them. In DNA, the CDR3 is TGTGCCAGCAACAAACAGGGATCTTACACAGATACGCAGTATTTT. Its protein is CASNKQGSYTDTQYF. The full variable domain, completed using reference TRBV2 and TRBJ2-3, is EPEVTQTPSHQVTQMGQEVILRCVPISNHLYFYWYRQILGQKVEFLVSFYNNEISEKSEIFDDQFSVERPDGSNFTLKIRSTKLEDSAMYFCASNKQGSYTDTQYFGPGTRLTVL.

The sample holds many counts of this clonotype. The rearrangement links TRBV27 to TRBJ2-3; 8 positions agree with TRBD2. This CDR3 is built from 14 residues. J was trimmed by 6 bases and V by 6 bases; bases with no gene match: 8. Germline-derived CDR1 and CDR2 are MNHEY and SMNVEV (reference sequence). CDR3 DNA sequence: TGTGCCAGCAGCCCGGGAGGGCCATCGGATACGCAGTATTTT. It yields the protein CASSPGGPSDTQYF.